The T cell receptor beta chain described here comes from a study of CXCR3-negative and CXCR3-positive naive CD8 T cells (dated by TCRdb to about 2019). Study-level background: In total, 130 million to 150 million TRB reads were obtained, or roughly 1.5 +/- 0.3 million reads per library. Diversity and physicochemical repertoire analyses covered 10 to 11 donors pooled from two independent experiments. TRBV-TRBJ cluster analysis included naive subsets from a handful of donors and memory cells from 3 donors.

Remarks on this clonotype: Its specific antigen is unknown.

Study-level results and caveats: Both naive subsets had comparably high repertoire diversity, while memory CD8+ T cells had much lower repertoire diversity. Compared with CXCR3-negative naive cells, CXCR3-positive naive cells had TRB CDR3s with higher hydrophobicity (lower Kidera factor 4), lower energy, and higher strength and volume indices. Because surface CD5, which is linked to self-reactivity in mice, was comparable between the naive subsets, TCR interaction strength was also inferred from the physicochemical properties of TRB CDR3s. Within the same donor, TRBV-TRBJ usage looked similar between naive CXCR3-negative and CXCR3-positive cells, but memory cells had distinct patterns. Because CXCR3 expression was partially decreased after cryopreservation, freshly isolated PBMCs were used for most assays.

From the cysteine up to the phenylalanine, the CDR3 has a length of 13 residues. A DNA sequence was not provided. According to the germline V gene, CDR1 reads MDHEN and CDR2 reads SYDVKM. The sequencer was a NextSeq 550. The Human TCR Profiling Kit (MiLaboratory) was used to prepare UMI-labeled 5' RACE TRB cDNA libraries. cDNA synthesis used the entire amount of extracted RNA, and PCR amplification then used the entire amount of cDNA produced. Libraries were prepared in parallel with an identical number of PCR cycles. Under the source paper's analysis protocol: About 52,000 +/- 9,100 unique UMI-labeled TRB cDNA molecules per library were extracted with MIGEC and MiXCR, with at least two reads per UMI required. Each library averaged about 40,000 +/- 10,000 functional in-frame TRB CDR3 nucleotide clonotypes without stop codons. Diversity metrics, including normalized Shannon-Wiener and Chao1, were computed in VDJtools after downsampling to 5000 UMI-labeled TRB molecules per sample. VDJtools computed clonotype-size-weighted physicochemical properties of the central five CDR3 residues: interaction energy, strength, volume and Kidera factor 4. After reprocessing by TCRdb, each CDR3 protein sequence is one entry, and no DNA is given. The V and J calls and clone size come from TCRdb's table, not from the authors' own analysis. This sample's table has entries for 85,000 to 90,000 distinct CDR3 sequences. Approximately 0.82% of the sample belongs to the ten largest clones.

Each CD8+ T cell subset was flow-sorted in triplicate, with 300,000 cells per subset placed directly into RLT lysis buffer. To exclude memory contaminants, naive CD8+ T cells were stringently defined as CD45RO-CCR7+CD27+CD95-. Using standard density gradient centrifugation, peripheral blood mononuclear cells were isolated from buffy coats. Naive CXCR3-negative and CXCR3-positive CD8+ T cells were flow-sorted using a FACSAria III. An RNeasy Mini Kit was used to extract total RNA from the sorted cells. The sequence links TRBV28 to TRBJ1-1. Sequencing input: naive CXCR3+ CD8+ T cells from blood. Reading the label with the study, this specimen's cell subset or site is: CD45RO-CCR7+CD27+CD95- naive CD8+ T cells expressing CXCR3 (TNR3+). The TCR comes from a human donor in good health. Some clones in this sample may be carry-over from other donors' samples. This receptor carries the CDR3 CASSFSGGVEAFF.